This T cell receptor (beta chain) was sequenced for a study of CD8+CD57+ T cells in acquired aplastic anemia. Study-wide context: Isolated CD4+ and CD8+ cells, once sorted, yielded DNA averaging roughly 3 ug.

TCR beta VDJ and CDR3 were profiled, and genomic DNA was the template. A single record per CDR3 protein comes from TCRdb applying MiXCR to the reads. Seen here are a few hundred thousand distinct CDR3 sequences, under 60% observed once, and the top ten hold 1% to 1.5%. The authors sequenced patients whose flow cytometry had shown CD8+CD57+ cell expansion. The diagnosis in all patients was severe acquired aplastic anemia. V was trimmed by 3 bases and J by 7 bases, leaving 16 bases between them. Looked up from germline, CDR1 is SNHLY and CDR2 is FYNNEI. This CDR3 region has 15 residues. Input material: sorted CD4+, CD8+, or CD8+CD57+ T cells (not recorded which) from PBMCs. This TCR derives from a human donor with aplastic anemia. The V and J genes are TRBV2 and TRBJ2-4; D is tentatively TRBD1 or TRBD2 (6 bases each). DNA of the CDR3: TGTGCCAGCAGTGATAAGTGGAGGGGGTTGAACATTCAGTACTTC. Protein product: CASSDKWRGLNIQYF.